This TCR beta chain was retrieved from a study of shared clonotypes between healthy human individuals (dated by TCRdb to about 2020). Looking at the study overall: A few men and a couple of women, aged 18 to 49 years, made up the cohort. Leukapheresis yielded between about 0.94 and 8.9 billion PBMCs per donor. To estimate repertoire size and how much clonotypes are shared between individuals, the study performed deep sequencing of blood TCR repertoires from a handful of healthy adults. Libraries were prepared and TCR repertoires were sequenced by different laboratories using diverse techniques, in order to increase sequencing depth and limit assay-specific biases. What the work shows at the level of the full study, not this receptor alone: The small number of donors limited the genetic and exposure-history diversity represented. Sampling was restricted to blood, and TCR repertoires in tissue are likely to differ from TCR repertoires in blood. Based on pairwise subsampling, the degree of clonotype sharing among donors was expected to be affected by sequencing depth.

TCR CDR3 regions were amplified from genomic DNA by multiplex PCR using the deep immunoSEQ assay. Extracted genomic DNA from each cell subset was distributed evenly across all wells of several immunoSEQ 96-well plates, and each plate was treated as a replicate. For unsorted PBMC, about 300 ng of genomic DNA, equivalent to around 30,000 T cell genomes, went into each replicate PCR. Ten immunoSEQ deep assay plates were used to sequence unsorted PBMC genomic DNA. Purified libraries were quantified with a Qubit 3.0 fluorometer, sized on a Bioanalyzer 2100, and re-quantified with the KAPA Library Quantification kit. A separate single-read 150-cycle Illumina NextSeq 550 flow cell was used to sequence each immunoSEQ 96-well plate. Under the source paper's analysis protocol: Because the immunoSEQ output included only junctional sequences and no quality scores, the filtering could not be the same as the filtering used for full-length reads. To assign V/J genes and CDR3, sequences were annotated against IMGT germline references using PyIR, a Python wrapper for IgBLAST v1.9. Reads with weak V/J assignments (E-value above 1e-6), missing CDR3, stop codons, out-of-frame junctions, or ambiguous translated residues were removed. V3J clonotypes were defined by identical inferred V gene, J gene, and CDR3 amino acid sequence. Percentage overlap between repertoires was calculated by dividing the number of shared unique clonotypes by the size of the smaller repertoire. RTK rarefaction, the Chao1 estimator, and Recon v2.1 estimates of unobserved clonotypes were used to assess repertoire richness. TCRdb holds this immuneACCESS table with in-frame rearrangements only. Some clones are missing; in checked studies, unresolved V genes explain under half, and the rest has no known cause. V, J and clone size reflect that table, while D and trimming were determined from the DNA. For this sample the table gives about 450,000 clones, of which roughly 78% were detected only once. The ten top clones hold approximately 12% of the sample.

There are 15 amino acids in the CDR3, from cysteine to phenylalanine inclusive. The sequence is cut down to CDR3 DNA, 45 bases in frame from base 1. The germline V gene provides CDR1 KGHSH and CDR2 LQKENI. V trim: 4 bases; J trim: 0 bases; unmatched bases: 3. As for this clone: Its antigen has not been determined. No base quality values were provided; no much bigger clone lies one nucleotide off.

The donors were healthy, HIV-negative adults with no recently reported acute infections or vaccinations. Every donor was a Caucasian adult residing in Nashville, Tennessee, USA. For unsorted samples, some 90 million PBMCs were counted, and genomic DNA was extracted using the QIAamp DNA Blood Mini kit. Blood was obtained by leukapheresis, after which PBMCs were separated by Ficoll-Histopaque density gradient centrifugation and cryopreserved in liquid nitrogen vapor phase. Recombination joined TRBV18 with TRBJ2-1, with TRBD1 matching 7 junction bases. The TCR originated in a middle-aged woman in good health. Some clones in this sample may be carry-over from other donors' samples. The sequencing sample was made of PBMCs. CDR3 protein: CASSLGTDSYNEQFF. The bases read TGTGCCAGCTCACTCGGGACAGACTCCTACAATGAGCAGTTCTTC.